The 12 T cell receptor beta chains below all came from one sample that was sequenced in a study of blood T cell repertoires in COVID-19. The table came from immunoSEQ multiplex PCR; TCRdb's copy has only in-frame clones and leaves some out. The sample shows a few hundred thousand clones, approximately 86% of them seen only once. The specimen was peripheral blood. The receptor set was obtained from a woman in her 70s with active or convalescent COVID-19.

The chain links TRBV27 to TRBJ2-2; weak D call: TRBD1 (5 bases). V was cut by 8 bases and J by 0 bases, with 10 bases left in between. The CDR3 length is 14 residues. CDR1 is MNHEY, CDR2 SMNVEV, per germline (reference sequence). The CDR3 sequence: CASVSRANTGELFF. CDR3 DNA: TGTGCCAGCGTTTCCAGGGCGAACACCGGGGAGCTGTTTTTT.

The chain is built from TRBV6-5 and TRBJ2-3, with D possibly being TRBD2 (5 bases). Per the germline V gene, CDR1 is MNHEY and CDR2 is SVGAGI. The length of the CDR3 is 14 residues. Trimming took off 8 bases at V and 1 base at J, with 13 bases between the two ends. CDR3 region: CASLTPGGTDTQYF. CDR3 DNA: TGTGCCAGCCTTACCCCCGGGGGCACAGATACGCAGTATTTT.

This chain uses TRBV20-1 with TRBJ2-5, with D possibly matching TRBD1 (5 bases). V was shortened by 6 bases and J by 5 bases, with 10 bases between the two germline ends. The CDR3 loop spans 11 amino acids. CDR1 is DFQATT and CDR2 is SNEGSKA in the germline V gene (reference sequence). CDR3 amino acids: CSARQRETQYF. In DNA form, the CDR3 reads TGCAGTGCACGACAGAGGGAGACCCAGTACTTC.

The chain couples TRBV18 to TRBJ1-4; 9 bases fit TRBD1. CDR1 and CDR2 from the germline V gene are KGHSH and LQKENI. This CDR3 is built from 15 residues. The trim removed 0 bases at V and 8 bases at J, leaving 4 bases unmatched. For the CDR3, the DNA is TGTGCCAGCTCACCACCTCGGGACAGGGCGGAAAAACTGTTTTTT. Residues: CASSPPRDRAEKLFF.

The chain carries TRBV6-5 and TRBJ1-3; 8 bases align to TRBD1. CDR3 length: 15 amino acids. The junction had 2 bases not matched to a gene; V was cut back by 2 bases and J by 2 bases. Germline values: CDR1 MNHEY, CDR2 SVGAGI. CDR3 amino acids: CASSYGQGAGNTIYF. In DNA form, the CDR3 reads TGTGCCAGCAGTTACGGACAGGGTGCTGGAAACACCATATATTTT.

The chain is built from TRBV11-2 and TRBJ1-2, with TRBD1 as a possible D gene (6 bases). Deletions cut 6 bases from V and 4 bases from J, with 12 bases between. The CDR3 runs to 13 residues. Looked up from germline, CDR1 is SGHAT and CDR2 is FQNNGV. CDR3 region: CASSITGSYGYTF. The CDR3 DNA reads TGTGCCAGCAGTATTACAGGGTCCTATGGCTACACCTTC.

The CDR3 loop reads CASSSTGELTDTQYF. For the CDR3, the DNA is TGTGCCAGCAGCTCGACAGGGGAATTAACAGATACGCAGTATTTT. J is TRBJ2-3 and V is TRBV7-9; 8 nucleotides align to TRBD1. The ends lost 4 bases at V and 3 bases at J; junction bases unmatched: 6. Looked up from germline, CDR1 is SEHNR and CDR2 is FQNEAQ (reference sequence). The CDR3 totals 15 residues.

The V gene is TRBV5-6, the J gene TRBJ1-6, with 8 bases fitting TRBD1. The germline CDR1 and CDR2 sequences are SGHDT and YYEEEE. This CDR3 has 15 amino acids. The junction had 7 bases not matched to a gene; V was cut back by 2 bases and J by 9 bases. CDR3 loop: CASSFAGTGVSPLHF. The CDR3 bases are TGTGCCAGCAGCTTTGCTGGGACAGGAGTTTCACCCCTCCACTTT.

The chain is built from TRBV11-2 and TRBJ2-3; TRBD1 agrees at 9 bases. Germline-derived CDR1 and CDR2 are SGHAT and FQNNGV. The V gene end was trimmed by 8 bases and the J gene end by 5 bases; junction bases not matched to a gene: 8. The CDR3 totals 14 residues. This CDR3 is CASGKDRGEDTQYF. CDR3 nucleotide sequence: TGTGCCAGCGGCAAGGACAGGGGAGAAGATACGCAGTATTTT. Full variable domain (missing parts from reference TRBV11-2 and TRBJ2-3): EAGVAQSPRYKIIEKRQSVAFWCNPISGHATLYWYQQILGQGPKLLIQFQNNGVVDDSQLPKDRFSAERLKGVDSTLKIQPAKLEDSAVYLCASGKDRGEDTQYFGPGTRLTVL.

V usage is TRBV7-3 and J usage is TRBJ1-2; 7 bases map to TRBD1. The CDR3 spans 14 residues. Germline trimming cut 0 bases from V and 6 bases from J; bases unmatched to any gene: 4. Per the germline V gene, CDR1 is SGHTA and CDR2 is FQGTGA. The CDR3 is CASSLTLTGNGYTF. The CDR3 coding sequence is TGTGCCAGCAGCTTAACCTTGACAGGGAATGGCTACACCTTC.

The CDR3 sequence: CAGGASSKDTQYF. CDR3 sequence (DNA): TGTGCCGGGGGCGCCTCATCAAAAGATACGCAGTATTTT. V usage is TRBV2 and J usage is TRBJ2-3, with a possible D match to TRBD1 (6 bases). CDR3 length: 13 amino acids. CDR1 is SNHLY and CDR2 is FYNNEI in the germline V gene. Between the trimmed V and J ends, which lost 11 bases and 5 bases, there was a span of 17 bases.

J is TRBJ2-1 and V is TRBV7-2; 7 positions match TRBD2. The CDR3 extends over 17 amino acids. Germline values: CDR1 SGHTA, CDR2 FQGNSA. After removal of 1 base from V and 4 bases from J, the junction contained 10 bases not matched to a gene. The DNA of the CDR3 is TGTGCCAGCAGCTTAGGTATGGAGGTCGGGGGGTACAATGAGCAGTTCTTC. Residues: CASSLGMEVGGYNEQFF.